This TCR beta chain derives from a study of glioma-infiltrating T cells after dendritic cell vaccination. Turning to the study itself: Dendritic cells derived from monocytes and pulsed with autologous tumor lysate formed the vaccine. General study results and limits: Only a small number of patients had complete blood and tumor samples.

Between the trimmed V and J ends, which lost 5 bases and 1 base, there was a span of 11 bases. CDR1 and CDR2 from the germline V gene are SGHVS and FQNEAQ. The length of the CDR3 is 15 residues. Clones were sequenced by immunoSEQ multiplex PCR, and TCRdb holds only the in-frame ones, with some missing. The sample records tens of thousands of clones, approximately 90% being singletons. About this clone itself: Its target is not known.

The V and J genes are TRBV7-8 and TRBJ1-4, with D possibly being TRBD1 (5 bases). Sequenced here: blood, sampled before dendritic cell vaccination. The receptor was isolated from a human donor with glioblastoma. Written as DNA, the CDR3 is TGTGCCAGCAGCCAGAGACAGATAACTAATGAAAAACTGTTTTTT. Translating gives CASSQRQITNEKLFF.